These 28 T cell receptor beta chains were all obtained from the same sample, sequenced in a study of blood T cells in healthy people across ages. A sample-barcoded 5' primer and a J-beta primer mix were used in a second PCR of roughly 7 to 11 cycles. A single record per CDR3 protein comes from TCRdb applying MiXCR to the 5' RACE reads. There are around 690,000 distinct CDR3 sequences in the sample; under 65% occur only once, and more than 35% lies in the top ten. Sequences were obtained from blood. The source is a man aged 55 to 70 in good health.

This chain uses TRBV6-2 or TRBV6-3 with TRBJ2-7; 8 bases are a match to TRBD2. The CDR3 runs 16 residues. Looked up from germline, CDR1 is MNHEY and CDR2 is SVGEGT. J gave up 0 bases and V 0 bases, and 4 bases lay outside the gene matches. The CDR3 DNA reads TGTGCCAGCAGTTACTCTGGCGGGGGGTCCTCCTACGAGCAGTACTTC. Translation gives CASSYSGGGSSYEQYF.

This clonotype was seen a handful of times. The chain employs TRBV4-1 and TRBJ2-2; weak D call: TRBD2 (7 bases). The CDR3 extends over 15 amino acids. V lost 1 base to trimming and J lost 4 bases, with 10 bases between them. Germline lookup yields CDR1 MGHRA and CDR2 YSYEKL. The CDR3 DNA follows: TGCGCCAGCAGCCAAGTCGCGGGGGCCACCGGGGAGCTGTTTTTT. Protein product: CASSQVAGATGELFF.

About this clonotype itself: At one end, the junction sequence differs from germline, possibly due to a read error. V is TRBV20-1 and J is TRBJ2-5; D might be TRBD2 (6 bases). Germline V gives CDR1 DFQATT, CDR2 SNEGSKA (reference sequence). CDR3 length: 13 residues. CDR3 protein: CSTREWGVGAQYF. Written as DNA, the CDR3 is TGCAGTACTAGGGAGTGGGGGGTGGGGGCCCAGTACTTC.

V is TRBV20-1 and J is TRBJ2-5, with D perhaps matching TRBD2 (7 bases). The CDR3 runs to 14 residues. The V gene's germline CDR1 is DFQATT and CDR2 SNEGSKA (reference sequence). Trimming pared 3 bases from V and 5 bases from J, leaving 16 bases between. The CDR3 nucleotides are TGCAGTGCTAGTCAGGGAGGGGGGCGGGAGACCCAGTACTTC. Its translation is CSASQGGGRETQYF.

V and J are TRBV28 and TRBJ1-2, with unresolved D. V lost 3 bases and J 7 bases, leaving 9 bases between the germline ends. CDR1 is MDHEN, CDR2 SYDVKM, per germline. The CDR3 has 12 residues. The DNA of the CDR3 is TGTGCCAGCAGTTTTATCGAGGGTGGCTACACCTTC. Translating it yields CASSFIEGGYTF.

This clonotype showed up just once. The rearrangement links TRBV12-3 or TRBV12-4 to TRBJ2-1, with D tentatively TRBD2 (7 bases). The CDR3 spans 14 residues. Trimming removed 0 bases at V and 9 bases at J, with 12 bases between. The CDR3 coding sequence is TGTGCCAGCAGTTTAGCGGGGGGGCACGGTGAGCAGTTCTTC. It specifies CASSLAGGHGEQFF.

The chain combines TRBV20-1 with TRBJ2-1, with D possibly being TRBD1 or TRBD2 (6 bases each). Germline V gene lookup returns CDR1 DFQATT and CDR2 SNEGSKA (reference sequence). The CDR3 loop spans 15 amino acids. The V and J ends lost 0 bases and 8 bases respectively, with 17 bases between them. In DNA form, the CDR3 reads TGCAGTGCTAGAGATTCGAGGGGGGCGAACCATGAGCAGTTCTTC. Its translation: CSARDSRGANHEQFF.

The V and J genes are TRBV29-1 and TRBJ1-1; 7 bases are shared with TRBD1. Trimming took 5 bases from V and 0 from J; bases not matched to a gene: 3. The CDR3 sequence is 13 residues long. Germline V gene sequence: CDR1 SQVTM, CDR2 ANQGSEA. The CDR3 region is CSVNRGMNTEAFF. CDR3 nucleotide sequence: TGCAGCGTTAACAGGGGCATGAACACTGAAGCTTTCTTT.

The sample holds a few counts of this clonotype. This chain uses TRBV20-1 with TRBJ2-1; the D gene is possibly TRBD2 (5 bases). The germline V gene has CDR1 DFQATT and CDR2 SNEGSKA (reference sequence). V shed 1 base and J shed 0 bases, with 13 bases lying between them. This CDR3 spans 16 amino acids. CDR3 in DNA: TGCAGTGCTAGAGGGTCGGAGCGGAGCTCCTACAATGAGCAGTTCTTC. It specifies CSARGSERSSYNEQFF.

DNA for the CDR3: TGTGCCAGCAGTGCACAGGGAAGGGCCGGGGAGCTGTTTTTT. Translation: CASSAQGRAGELFF. The chain combines TRBV2 with TRBJ2-2, with D perhaps TRBD1 (6 bases). The CDR3 totals 14 residues. The V gene's germline CDR1 is SNHLY and CDR2 FYNNEI. Trimming cost V 4 bases and J 6 bases, with 12 bases left between them.

The V gene is TRBV20-1, the J gene TRBJ2-7; 14 nucleotides agree with TRBD2. Germline-derived CDR1 and CDR2 are DFQATT and SNEGSKA (reference sequence). CDR3 length equals 16 residues. V lost 0 bases, J lost 3 bases, and 4 bases stayed unmatched. The CDR3 protein is CSARDWTSGGIYEQYF. Here the CDR3 DNA reads TGCAGTGCTAGAGATTGGACTAGCGGGGGGATCTACGAGCAGTACTTC.

The rearrangement uses TRBV12-3 or TRBV12-4 and TRBJ2-3; D might be TRBD2 (5 bases). CDR3 size: 16 residues. The V gene lost 5 bases and the J gene lost 0 bases, with 15 bases spanning the gap. Here the CDR3 reads CASSLLSGASTDTQYF. The CDR3, as DNA: TGTGCCAGCAGTCTACTAAGCGGAGCAAGCACAGATACGCAGTATTTT.

This clonotype was seen many times. This rearrangement joins TRBV6-5 to TRBJ2-7; 13 bases are a match to TRBD2. V was pared by 0 bases and J by 4 bases, with 3 bases of the junction left unmatched. The CDR3 consists of 16 residues. Germline values: CDR1 MNHEY, CDR2 SVGAGI. The DNA for the CDR3 is TGTGCCAGCAGTTACTCAGGACTAGCGGGGGAATACGAGCAGTACTTC. Its translation: CASSYSGLAGEYEQYF.

The genes are TRBV6-1 and TRBJ1-2, with D uncertain. V shed 1 base and J shed 6 bases, with 12 bases lying between them. The V gene's germline CDR1 is MNHNS and CDR2 SASEGT. The CDR3 extends over 14 amino acids. The CDR3, as DNA: TGTGCCAGCAGTGAAGGGGCAGATCCCGATGGCTACACCTTC. Its translation is CASSEGADPDGYTF.

V and J are TRBV15 and TRBJ2-3; the D is unclear. In germline, CDR1 is LNHNV, CDR2 YYDKDF (reference sequence). The CDR3 extends over 13 amino acids. Trimming pared 6 bases from V and 6 bases from J, leaving 13 bases between. This CDR3 is CATRRQLLDTQYF. CDR3 bases: TGTGCCACCAGACGGCAGCTTCTGGATACGCAGTATTTT.

CDR3 protein: CASSLWDRGSYEQYF. As DNA, the CDR3 is TGTGCCAGCAGCTTATGGGACAGGGGATCATACGAGCAGTACTTC. The V call is TRBV7-9, the J call TRBJ2-7; the match to TRBD1 covers 10 bases. This CDR3 is 15 amino acids long. J gave up 4 bases and V 2 bases, and 5 bases lay outside the gene matches. The germline gives CDR1 SEHNR, CDR2 FQNEAQ (reference sequence).

The genes are TRBV24-1 and TRBJ2-5; D possibly corresponds to TRBD1 (5 bases). Germline values: CDR1 KGHDR, CDR2 SFDVKD. Trimming removed 0 bases from V and 5 bases from J, with 12 bases in between. The CDR3 loop spans 15 amino acids. The DNA for the CDR3 is TGTGCCACCAGTGATTTGTCTCAGGGTGGGGAGACCCAGTACTTC. Amino acids: CATSDLSQGGETQYF.

This clonotype was counted at least ten times. The rearrangement uses TRBV20-1 and TRBJ1-5; D ambiguous. The CDR3 has 12 residues. Germline CDR1 reads DFQATT; CDR2 reads SNEGSKA (reference sequence). V lost 4 bases, J lost 2 bases, and 6 bases lay in between. The CDR3 nucleotides are TGCAGTGCTACCGGTGGCAATCAGCCCCAGCATTTT. This codes for CSATGGNQPQHF.

This rearrangement joins TRBV6-5 to TRBJ2-3, with D perhaps TRBD1 (6 bases). This CDR3 spans 17 amino acids. With 2 bases removed from V and 0 bases from J, the gap between germline ends came to 15 bases. Germline V CDR1 and CDR2: MNHEY, SVGAGI. This CDR3 reads CASSYDRTSTSTDTQYF. The CDR3, as DNA: TGTGCCAGCAGTTACGACAGGACGAGCACTAGCACAGATACGCAGTATTTT.

This clonotype was counted between two and nine times. This chain links TRBV12-3 or TRBV12-4 with TRBJ1-1; D might be TRBD1 (5 bases). The CDR3 contains 13 residues. The V end was cut by 8 bases, the J end by 4 bases, with 14 bases between. The CDR3 loop is CASVRGAVTEAFF. In nucleotides, the CDR3 is TGTGCCAGCGTCCGGGGCGCGGTCACTGAAGCTTTCTTT.

The CDR3 loop is CASSPGLAKEQYF. CDR3 nucleotides: TGCGCCAGCAGCCCGGGACTAGCGAAGGAGCAGTACTTC. The chain recombines TRBV5-1 with TRBJ2-5; 10 positions agree with TRBD2. Per the germline V gene, CDR1 is SGHRS and CDR2 is YFSETQ. There are 13 residues in the CDR3. V shed 4 bases and J 11 bases; nucleotides not matched to a gene: 8.

On this clonotype: A junction boundary mismatches the germline segment, possibly from a read error. V gene TRBV4-2 combines with J gene TRBJ2-3; D possibly uses TRBD1 or TRBD2 (5 bases each). The germline V gene has CDR1 LGHNA and CDR2 YNFKEQ. This CDR3 is built from 14 residues. The CDR3 bases are TGTGCCACCAGCCCCAGGGAGAGCACAGATACGCAGTATTTT. Protein sequence: CATSPRESTDTQYF.

The sample holds a few counts of this clonotype. The chain joins TRBV28 to TRBJ2-1; D not resolved. The CDR3 is made up of 13 amino acids. Trimming removed 10 bases at V and 2 bases at J, with 12 bases between. Per germline, CDR1 MDHEN and CDR2 SYDVKM. In nucleotides, the CDR3 is TGTGCCACCTTGGTCGGACCCTACAATGAGCAGTTCTTC. Its protein product is CATLVGPYNEQFF.

The chain uses TRBV5-1 and TRBJ2-3; maybe TRBD2 (5 bases). The ends were cut back, 4 bases at V and 2 bases at J, with 17 bases in the middle. The CDR3 is made up of 16 amino acids. The germline gives CDR1 SGHRS, CDR2 YFSETQ. In DNA, the CDR3 is TGCGCCAGCAGCCTACAGATGGCGAGGGACACAGATACGCAGTATTTT. This sequence encodes CASSLQMARDTDTQYF.

V is TRBV5-1 and J is TRBJ2-3; perhaps TRBD2 as D (5 bases). CDR1 and CDR2 from the germline V gene are SGHRS and YFSETQ. The CDR3 runs to 16 residues. V was clipped by 0 bases and J by 4 bases, with 15 bases between them. DNA for the CDR3: TGCGCCAGCAGCTTGGCCACTCGGGTGGAGGCAGATACGCAGTATTTT. As protein: CASSLATRVEADTQYF. The complete variable domain, with remaining parts taken from reference TRBV5-1 and TRBJ2-3, reads KAGVTQTPRYLIKTRGQQVTLSCSPISGHRSVSWYQQTPGQGLQFLFEYFSETQRNKGNFPGRFSGRQFSNSRSEMNVSTLELGDSALYLCASSLATRVEADTQYFGPGTRLTVL.

This clonotype was counted at least ten times. The CDR3 sequence is CSVEGDSSYNEQFF. In DNA, the CDR3 is TGCAGCGTTGAAGGGGACAGCTCCTACAATGAGCAGTTCTTC. The chain uses TRBV29-1 and TRBJ2-1, with 7 bases that match TRBD1. Germline CDR1 is SQVTM and CDR2 is ANQGSEA. The trim removed 1 base at V and 0 bases at J, leaving 0 bases unmatched. The CDR3 is made up of 14 amino acids.

The CDR3 coding sequence is TGTGCCAGCAGCCCGAGGGGGGACGACAATGAGCAGTACTTC. This codes for CASSPRGDDNEQYF. The chain links TRBV6-5 to TRBJ2-7; D possibly matches TRBD1 or TRBD2 (6 bases each). V gave up 6 bases and J gave up 7 bases, with 19 bases separating them. The germline V gene has CDR1 MNHEY and CDR2 SVGAGI. This CDR3 is 14 amino acids long.

This rearrangement joins TRBV19 to TRBJ2-7; TRBD1 might be the D (6 bases). Germline-derived CDR1 and CDR2 are LNHDA and SQIVND (reference sequence). The ends were cut back, 3 bases at V and 4 bases at J, with 19 bases in the middle. The length of the CDR3 is 16 residues. CDR3 bases: TGTGCCAGTAGTATTTCCTCAGGGGCCGCTGGGTACGAGCAGTACTTC. It codes for CASSISSGAAGYEQYF.